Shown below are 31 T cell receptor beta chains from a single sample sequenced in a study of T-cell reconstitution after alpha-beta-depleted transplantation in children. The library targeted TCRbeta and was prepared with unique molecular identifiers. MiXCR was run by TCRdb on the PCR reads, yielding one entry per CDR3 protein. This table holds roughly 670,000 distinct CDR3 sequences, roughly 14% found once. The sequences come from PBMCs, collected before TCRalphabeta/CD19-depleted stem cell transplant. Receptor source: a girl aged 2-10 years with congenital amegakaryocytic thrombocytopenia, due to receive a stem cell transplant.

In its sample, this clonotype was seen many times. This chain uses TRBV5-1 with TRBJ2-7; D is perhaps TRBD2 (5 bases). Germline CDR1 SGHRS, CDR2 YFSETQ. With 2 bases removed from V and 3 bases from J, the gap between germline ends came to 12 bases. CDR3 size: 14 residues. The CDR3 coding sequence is TGCGCCAGCAGCTTAATCGGAGGCAACTACGAGCAGTACTTC. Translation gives CASSLIGGNYEQYF.

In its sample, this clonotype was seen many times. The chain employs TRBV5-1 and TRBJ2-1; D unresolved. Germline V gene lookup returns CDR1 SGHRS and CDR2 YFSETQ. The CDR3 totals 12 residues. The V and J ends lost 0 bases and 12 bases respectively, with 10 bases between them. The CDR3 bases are TGCGCCAGCAGCTTGGAAAAGGATCCGCAGTTCTTC. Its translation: CASSLEKDPQFF.

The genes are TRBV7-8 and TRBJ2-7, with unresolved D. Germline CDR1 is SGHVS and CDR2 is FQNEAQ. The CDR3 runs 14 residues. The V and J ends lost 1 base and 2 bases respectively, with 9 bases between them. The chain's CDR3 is CASSLVTDTYEQYF. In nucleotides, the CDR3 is TGTGCCAGCAGCTTAGTTACAGACACCTACGAGCAGTACTTC. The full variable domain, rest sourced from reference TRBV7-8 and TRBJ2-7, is GAGVSQSPRYKVAKRGQDVALRCDPISGHVSLFWYQQALGQGPEFLTYFQNEAQLDKSGLPSDRFFAERPEGSVSTLKIQRTQQEDSAVYLCASSLVTDTYEQYFGPGTRLTVT.

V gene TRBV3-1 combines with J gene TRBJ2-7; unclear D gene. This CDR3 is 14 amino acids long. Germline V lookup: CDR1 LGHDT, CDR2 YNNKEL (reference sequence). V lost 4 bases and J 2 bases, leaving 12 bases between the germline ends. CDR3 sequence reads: CASSPEVSTYEQYF. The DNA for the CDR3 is TGTGCCAGCAGCCCAGAAGTCTCGACCTACGAGCAGTACTTC.

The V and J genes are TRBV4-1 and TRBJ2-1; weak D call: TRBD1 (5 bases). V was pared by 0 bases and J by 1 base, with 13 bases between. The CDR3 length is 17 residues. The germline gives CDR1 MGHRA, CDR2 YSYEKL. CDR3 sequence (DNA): TGCGCCAGCAGCCAAGATTGGCGCAGGGTTTCCTACAATGAGCAGTTCTTC. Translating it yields CASSQDWRRVSYNEQFF.

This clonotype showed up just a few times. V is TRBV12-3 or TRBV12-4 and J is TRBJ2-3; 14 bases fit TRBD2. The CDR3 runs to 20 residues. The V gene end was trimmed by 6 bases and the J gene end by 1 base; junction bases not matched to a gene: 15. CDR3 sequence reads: CASSPWTSGRLGDRTDTQYF. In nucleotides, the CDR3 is TGTGCCAGCAGCCCCTGGACTAGCGGGAGGCTCGGGGACCGCACAGATACGCAGTATTTT.

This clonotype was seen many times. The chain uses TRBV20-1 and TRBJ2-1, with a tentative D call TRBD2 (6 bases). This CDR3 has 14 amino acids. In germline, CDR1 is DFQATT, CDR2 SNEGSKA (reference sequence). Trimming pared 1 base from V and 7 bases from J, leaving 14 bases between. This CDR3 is CSARVPGAWNEQFF. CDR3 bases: TGCAGTGCTAGAGTACCGGGAGCCTGGAATGAGCAGTTCTTC.

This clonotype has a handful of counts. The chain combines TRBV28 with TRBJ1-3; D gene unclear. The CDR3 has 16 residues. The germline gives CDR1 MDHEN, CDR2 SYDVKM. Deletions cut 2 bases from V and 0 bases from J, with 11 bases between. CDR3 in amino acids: CASSLGHMSSGNTIYF. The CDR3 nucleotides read TGTGCCAGCAGTTTAGGTCATATGAGCTCTGGAAACACCATATATTTT.

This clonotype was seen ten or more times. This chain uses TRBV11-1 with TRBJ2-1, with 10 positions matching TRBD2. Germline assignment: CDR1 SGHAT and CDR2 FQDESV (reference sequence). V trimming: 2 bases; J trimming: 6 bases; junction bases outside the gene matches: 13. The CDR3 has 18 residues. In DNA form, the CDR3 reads TGTGCCAGCAGCTTACTTGGTTCAGGGCTAGCGGGAGTCAATGAGCAGTTCTTC. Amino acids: CASSLLGSGLAGVNEQFF.

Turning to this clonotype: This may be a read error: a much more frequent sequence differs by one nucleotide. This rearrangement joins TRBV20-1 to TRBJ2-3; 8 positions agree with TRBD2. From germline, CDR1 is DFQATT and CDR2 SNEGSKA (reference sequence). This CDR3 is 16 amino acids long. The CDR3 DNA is TGCTGTGCTAGTGCGCTAGCGGGTGGTTTGGGAGATACGCAGTATTTT. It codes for CCASALAGGLGDTQYF.

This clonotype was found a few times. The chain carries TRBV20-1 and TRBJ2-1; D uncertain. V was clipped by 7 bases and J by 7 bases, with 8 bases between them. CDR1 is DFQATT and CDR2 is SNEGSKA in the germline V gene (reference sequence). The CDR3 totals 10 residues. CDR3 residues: CSVGLNEQFF. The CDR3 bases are TGCAGTGTCGGCTTAAATGAGCAGTTCTTC.

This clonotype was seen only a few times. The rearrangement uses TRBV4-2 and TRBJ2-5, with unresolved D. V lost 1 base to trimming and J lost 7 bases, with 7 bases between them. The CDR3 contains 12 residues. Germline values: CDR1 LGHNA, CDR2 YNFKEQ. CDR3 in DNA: TGTGCCAGCAGCCAAGGATTCGGGACCCAGTACTTC. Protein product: CASSQGFGTQYF.

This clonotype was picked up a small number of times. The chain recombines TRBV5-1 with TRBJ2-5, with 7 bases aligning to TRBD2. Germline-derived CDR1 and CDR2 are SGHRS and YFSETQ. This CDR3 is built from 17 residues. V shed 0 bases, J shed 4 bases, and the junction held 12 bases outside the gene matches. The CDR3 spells CASSLGWTGGSGETQYF. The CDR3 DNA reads TGCGCCAGCAGCTTGGGGTGGACGGGAGGATCTGGAGAGACCCAGTACTTC.

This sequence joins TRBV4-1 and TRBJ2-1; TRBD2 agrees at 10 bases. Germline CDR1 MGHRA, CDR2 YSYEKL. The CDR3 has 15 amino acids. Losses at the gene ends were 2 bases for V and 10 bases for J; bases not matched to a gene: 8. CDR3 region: CASSQSRLAGGEQFF. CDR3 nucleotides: TGCGCCAGCAGCCAAAGCCGACTAGCGGGTGGCGAGCAGTTCTTC.

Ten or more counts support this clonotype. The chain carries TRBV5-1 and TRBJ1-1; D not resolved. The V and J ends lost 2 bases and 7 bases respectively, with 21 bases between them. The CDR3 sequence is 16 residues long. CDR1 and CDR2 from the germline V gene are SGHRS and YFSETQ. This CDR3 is CASSFTPSTEEGEAFF. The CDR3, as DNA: TGCGCCAGCAGCTTTACCCCATCAACGGAGGAAGGTGAAGCTTTCTTT.

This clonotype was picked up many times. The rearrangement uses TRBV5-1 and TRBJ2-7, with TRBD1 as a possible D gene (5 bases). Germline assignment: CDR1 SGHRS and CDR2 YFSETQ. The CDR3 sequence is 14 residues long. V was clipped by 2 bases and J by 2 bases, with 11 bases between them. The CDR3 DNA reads TGCGCCAGCAGCTTAGGAGACAGCACCTACGAGCAGTACTTC. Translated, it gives CASSLGDSTYEQYF.

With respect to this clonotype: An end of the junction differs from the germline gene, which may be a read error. The CDR3 coding sequence is TGTACCAGCAGTCCAACATTATTTACACCGGGACCCCTCCAAGAGACCCAGTACTTC. It yields the protein CTSSPTLFTPGPLQETQYF. This rearrangement joins TRBV12-3 or TRBV12-4 to TRBJ2-5; possibly TRBD1 or TRBD2 for D (5 bases each). The CDR3 has 19 residues.

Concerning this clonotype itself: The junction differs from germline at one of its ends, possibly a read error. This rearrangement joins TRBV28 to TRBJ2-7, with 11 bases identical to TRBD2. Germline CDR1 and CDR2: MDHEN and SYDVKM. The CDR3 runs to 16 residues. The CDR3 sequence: CASSSTTSGSSYVQYF. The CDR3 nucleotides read TGTGCCAGCAGTTCCACTACTAGCGGGAGTTCCTACGTGCAGTACTTC.

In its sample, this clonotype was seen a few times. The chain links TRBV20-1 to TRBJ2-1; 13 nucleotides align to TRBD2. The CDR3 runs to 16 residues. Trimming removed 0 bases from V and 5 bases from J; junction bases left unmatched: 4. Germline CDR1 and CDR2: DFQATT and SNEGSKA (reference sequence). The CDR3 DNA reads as TGCAGTGCTAGAGACAGGGGGACTAGCGGGAACAATGAGCAGTTCTTC. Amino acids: CSARDRGTSGNNEQFF.

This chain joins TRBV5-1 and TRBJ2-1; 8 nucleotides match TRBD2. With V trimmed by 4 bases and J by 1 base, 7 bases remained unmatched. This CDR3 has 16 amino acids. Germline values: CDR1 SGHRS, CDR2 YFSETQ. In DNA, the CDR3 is TGCGCCAGCAGCATCGATAGCGGGACTTCCTACAATGAGCAGTTCTTC. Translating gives CASSIDSGTSYNEQFF.

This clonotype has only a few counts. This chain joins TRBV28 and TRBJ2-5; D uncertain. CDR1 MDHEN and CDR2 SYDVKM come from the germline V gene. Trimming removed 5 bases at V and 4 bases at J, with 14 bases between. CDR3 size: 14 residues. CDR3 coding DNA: TGTGCCAGCAGTGGAATAGACCTTTCAGAGACCCAGTACTTC. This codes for CASSGIDLSETQYF.

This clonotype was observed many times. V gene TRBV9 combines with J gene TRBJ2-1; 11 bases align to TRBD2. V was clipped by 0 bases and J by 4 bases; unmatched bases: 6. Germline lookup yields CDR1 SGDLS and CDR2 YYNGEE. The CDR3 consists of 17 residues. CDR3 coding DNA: TGTGCCAGCAGCGTAGCCCCGGGACTAGCGGCGTACAATGAGCAGTTCTTC. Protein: CASSVAPGLAAYNEQFF.

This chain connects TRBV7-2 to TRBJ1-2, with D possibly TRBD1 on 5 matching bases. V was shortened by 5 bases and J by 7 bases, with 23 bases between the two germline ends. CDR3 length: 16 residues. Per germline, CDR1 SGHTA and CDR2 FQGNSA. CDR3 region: CASSPAGFQGYSGYTF. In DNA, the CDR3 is TGTGCCAGCAGCCCAGCCGGTTTTCAGGGATATTCTGGCTACACCTTC.

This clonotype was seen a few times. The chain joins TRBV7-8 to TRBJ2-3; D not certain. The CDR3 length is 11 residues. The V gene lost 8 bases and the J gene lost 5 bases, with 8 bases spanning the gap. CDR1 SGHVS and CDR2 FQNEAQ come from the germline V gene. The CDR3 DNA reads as TGTGCCAGCCACAACGGAGATACGCAGTATTTT. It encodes CASHNGDTQYF.

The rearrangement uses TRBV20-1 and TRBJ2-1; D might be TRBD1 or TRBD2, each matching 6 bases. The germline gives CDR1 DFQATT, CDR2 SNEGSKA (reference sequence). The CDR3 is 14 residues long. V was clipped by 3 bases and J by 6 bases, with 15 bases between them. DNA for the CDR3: TGCAGTGCTAGTCTTCGGGAGACAGGCAATGAGCAGTTCTTC. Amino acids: CSASLRETGNEQFF.

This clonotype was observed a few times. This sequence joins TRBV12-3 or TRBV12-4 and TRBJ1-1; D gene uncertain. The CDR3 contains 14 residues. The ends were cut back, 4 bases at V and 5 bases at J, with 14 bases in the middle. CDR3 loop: CASSSQGGHTEAFF. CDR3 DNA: TGTGCCAGCAGTTCCCAAGGAGGCCATACTGAAGCTTTCTTT.

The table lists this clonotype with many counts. As DNA, the CDR3 is TGCGCCAGCAGCTTGGTAACTAATTCACCCCTCCACTTT. Protein product: CASSLVTNSPLHF. The chain has TRBV5-1 and TRBJ1-6, with no clear D. This CDR3 is 13 amino acids long. Looked up from germline, CDR1 is SGHRS and CDR2 is YFSETQ. The V gene lost 0 bases and the J gene lost 6 bases, with 4 bases spanning the gap.

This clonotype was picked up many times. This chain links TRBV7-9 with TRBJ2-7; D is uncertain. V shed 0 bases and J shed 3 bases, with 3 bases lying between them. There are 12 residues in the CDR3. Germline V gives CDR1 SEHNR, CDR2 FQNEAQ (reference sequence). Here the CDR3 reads CASSLANYEQYF. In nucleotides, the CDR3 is TGTGCCAGCAGCTTAGCCAACTACGAGCAGTACTTC.

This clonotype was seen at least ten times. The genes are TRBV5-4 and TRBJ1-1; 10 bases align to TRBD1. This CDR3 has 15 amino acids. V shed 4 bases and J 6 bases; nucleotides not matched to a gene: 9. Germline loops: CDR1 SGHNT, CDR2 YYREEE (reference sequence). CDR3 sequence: CASSNPGQGRPEAFF. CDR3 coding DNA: TGTGCCAGCAGCAACCCGGGACAGGGGCGACCTGAAGCTTTCTTT.

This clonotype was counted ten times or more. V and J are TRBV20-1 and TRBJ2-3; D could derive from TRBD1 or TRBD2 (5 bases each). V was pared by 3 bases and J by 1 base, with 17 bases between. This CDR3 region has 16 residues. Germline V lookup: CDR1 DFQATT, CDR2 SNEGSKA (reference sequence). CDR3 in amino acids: CSARKREGDGTDTQYF. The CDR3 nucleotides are TGCAGTGCTAGGAAGAGGGAAGGGGATGGCACAGATACGCAGTATTTT.

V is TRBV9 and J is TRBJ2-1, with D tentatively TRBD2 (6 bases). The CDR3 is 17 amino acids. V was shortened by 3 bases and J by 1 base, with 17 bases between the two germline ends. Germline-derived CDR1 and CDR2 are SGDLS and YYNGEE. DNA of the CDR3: TGTGCCAGCAGCGGCGTAAATCGGGAGAGATCCTACAATGAGCAGTTCTTC. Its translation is CASSGVNRERSYNEQFF.